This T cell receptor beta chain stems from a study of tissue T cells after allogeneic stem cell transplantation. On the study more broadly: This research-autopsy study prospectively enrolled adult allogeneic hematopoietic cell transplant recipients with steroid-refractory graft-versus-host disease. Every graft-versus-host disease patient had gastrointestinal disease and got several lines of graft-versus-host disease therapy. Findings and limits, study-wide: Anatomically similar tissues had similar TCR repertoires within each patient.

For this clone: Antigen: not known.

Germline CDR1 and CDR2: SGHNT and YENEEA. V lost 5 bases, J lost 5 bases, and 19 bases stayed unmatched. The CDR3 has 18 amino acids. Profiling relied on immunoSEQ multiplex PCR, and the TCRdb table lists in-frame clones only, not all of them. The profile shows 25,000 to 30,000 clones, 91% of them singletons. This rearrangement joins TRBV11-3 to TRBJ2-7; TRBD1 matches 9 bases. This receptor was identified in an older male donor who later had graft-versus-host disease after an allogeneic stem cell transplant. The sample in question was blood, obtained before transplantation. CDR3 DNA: TGTGCCAGCAGCCCGGGACAGGGCTCCCTCAAAAAAGGTCACGAGCAGTACTTC. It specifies CASSPGQGSLKKGHEQYF.